The 11 T cell receptor beta chains below were found in one sample sequenced in a study of cytomegalovirus exposure and HLA in healthy donors (dated by TCRdb to between 2016 and 2019). The protocol used for the library was the immunoSEQ multiplex PCR assay. For the multiplex PCR, a mixture combining 60 forward primers for TCR Vbeta segments and 13 reverse primers for TCR Jbeta segments was used. Not all clones reach the TCRdb copy of this immuneACCESS table, which keeps in-frame sequences only. Checked studies attribute under half of the gap to unresolved V genes and leave the rest unexplained. Counted in this sample were around 150,000 clones; approximately 77% of them appeared once. The top ten hold roughly 7.5% of the sample. Material: PBMCs. These TCRs come from a male donor in good health and CMV-seropositive.

This clone has a handful of counts. This chain links TRBV7-3 with TRBJ2-2; D remains unclear. Trimming shortened V by 2 bases and J by 4 bases, and 5 bases separated the two germline ends. Germline values: CDR1 SGHTA, CDR2 FQGTGA. This CDR3 has 13 amino acids. The DNA of the CDR3 is TGTGCCAGCAGCTTAGAGCCCACCGGGGAGCTGTTTTTT. Translation: CASSLEPTGELFF.

The chain combines TRBV6-6 with TRBJ2-2; 12 bases match TRBD2. CDR1 is MNHNY, CDR2 SVGAGI, per germline (reference sequence). Trimming cost V 1 base and J 6 bases; bases outside gene matches: 3. CDR3 length: 16 residues. This CDR3 reads CASSYWRTSGAGELFF. The CDR3 bases are TGTGCCAGCAGTTACTGGCGGACTAGCGGGGCCGGGGAGCTGTTTTTT.

The chain uses TRBV15 and TRBJ1-5, with 7 bases lining up with TRBD1. V was pared by 2 bases and J by 7 bases, with 11 bases of the junction left unmatched. Germline V gene sequence: CDR1 LNHNV, CDR2 YYDKDF (reference sequence). The CDR3 runs to 16 residues. Here the CDR3 reads CATSRYSGQARQPQHF. As DNA, the CDR3 is TGTGCCACCAGCAGATACTCCGGACAGGCAAGGCAGCCCCAGCATTTT.

The rearrangement joins TRBV29-1 to TRBJ1-2; 7 bases align to TRBD1. The CDR3 is made up of 13 amino acids. V lost 4 bases and J lost 3; bases outside the gene matches: 5. Germline CDR1 SQVTM, CDR2 ANQGSEA. In nucleotides, the CDR3 is TGCAGCGTTGGGAACAGGGGATACTATGGCTACACCTTC. Its protein product is CSVGNRGYYGYTF.

V is TRBV6-5 and J is TRBJ2-7; TRBD2 might be the D (6 bases). Trimming left V 2 bases short and J 0 bases short, with 14 bases between. This CDR3 has 16 residues. The germline V gene encodes CDR1 MNHEY and CDR2 SVGAGI. DNA of the CDR3: TGTGCCAGCAGTTACACCTTCGGGACTCGCTCCTACGAGCAGTACTTC. It encodes CASSYTFGTRSYEQYF.

The chain combines TRBV7-3 with TRBJ1-2, with unresolved D. The CDR3 is 14 residues long. The V gene's germline CDR1 is SGHTA and CDR2 FQGTGA. The germline V and J ends were trimmed by 5 bases and 0 bases, with 10 bases remaining between them. The CDR3 is CASSPTPTNYGYTF. Written as DNA, the CDR3 is TGTGCCAGCAGCCCCACGCCTACTAACTATGGCTACACCTTC.

The rearrangement uses TRBV30 and TRBJ2-1; tentatively, D is TRBD2 (5 bases). The V end was cut by 8 bases, the J end by 5 bases, with 13 bases between. CDR1 and CDR2 from the germline V gene are GTSNPN and SVGIG (reference sequence). The CDR3 consists of 12 residues. In DNA form, the CDR3 reads TGTGCCCAGAAGCGGCTCAACAATGAGCAGTTCTTC. This sequence encodes CAQKRLNNEQFF.

A remark on this clone: Relative to the germline gene, one junction end is altered; a read error may explain this. The DNA of the CDR3 is TGTTCCAGCAGCGACATAAGGACAGGGGGTTCCTACGAGCAGTACTTC. Its protein product is CSSSDIRTGGSYEQYF. The chain has TRBV7-9 and TRBJ2-7; TRBD1 matches at 10 bases. The germline V gene encodes CDR1 SEHNR and CDR2 FQNEAQ (reference sequence). CDR3 length equals 16 residues.

This clone showed up just once. The chain has TRBV5-6 and TRBJ1-2; D is ambiguous. Trimming removed 2 bases at V and 8 bases at J, with 13 bases between. The germline CDR1 and CDR2 sequences are SGHDT and YYEEEE. This CDR3 comprises 13 residues. The CDR3 coding sequence is TGTGCCAGCAGCTTCAGTCGGTCGGGGGGCTACACCTTC. Protein: CASSFSRSGGYTF.

V and J are TRBV6-6 and TRBJ1-1; no reliable D call. Deletions cut 0 bases from V and 2 bases from J, with 7 bases between. The CDR3 is 14 amino acids. Germline V CDR1 and CDR2: MNHNY, SVGAGI (reference sequence). The CDR3 region is CASSYSALNTEAFF. The CDR3 DNA reads TGTGCCAGCAGTTACTCAGCCCTCAACACTGAAGCTTTCTTT.

The rearrangement links TRBV9 to TRBJ2-7; 11 bases are shared with TRBD2. The CDR3 totals 14 residues. The trim removed 3 bases at V and 4 bases at J, leaving 3 bases unmatched. Germline CDR1 SGDLS, CDR2 YYNGEE. The CDR3 spells CASSEGLAAYEQYF. CDR3 DNA: TGTGCCAGCAGCGAGGGACTAGCGGCGTACGAGCAGTACTTC. Looking up the rest from reference TRBV9 and TRBJ2-7 gives the full variable domain: DSGVTQTPKHLITATGQRVTLRCSPRSGDLSVYWYQQSLDQGLQFLIQYYNGEERAKGNILERFSAQQFPDLHSELNLSSLELGDSALYFCASSEGLAAYEQYFGPGTRLTVT.